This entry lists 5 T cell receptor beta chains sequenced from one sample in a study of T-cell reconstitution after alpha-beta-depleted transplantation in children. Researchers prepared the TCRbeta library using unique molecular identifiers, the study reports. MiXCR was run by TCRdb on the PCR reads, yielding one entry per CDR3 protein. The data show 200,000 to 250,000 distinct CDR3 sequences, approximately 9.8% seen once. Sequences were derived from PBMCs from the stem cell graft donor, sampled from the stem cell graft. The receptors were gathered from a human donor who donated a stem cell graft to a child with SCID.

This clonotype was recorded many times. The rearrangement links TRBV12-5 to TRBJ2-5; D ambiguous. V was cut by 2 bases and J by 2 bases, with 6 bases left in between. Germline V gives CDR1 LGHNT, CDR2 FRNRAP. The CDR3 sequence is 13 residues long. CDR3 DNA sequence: TGTGCTAGTGGTTTGTGGGAACAAGAGACCCAGTACTTC. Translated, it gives CASGLWEQETQYF. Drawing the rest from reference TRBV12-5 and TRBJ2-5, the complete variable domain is DARVTQTPRHKVTEMGQEVTMRCQPILGHNTVFWYRQTMMQGLELLAYFRNRAPLDDSGMPKDRFSAEMPDATLATLKIQPSEPRDSAVYFCASGLWEQETQYFGPGTRLLVL.

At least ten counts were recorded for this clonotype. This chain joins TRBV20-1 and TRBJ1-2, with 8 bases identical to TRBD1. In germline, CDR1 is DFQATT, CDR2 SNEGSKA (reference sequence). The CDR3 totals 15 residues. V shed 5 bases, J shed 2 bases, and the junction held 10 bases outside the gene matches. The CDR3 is CSAGRTGRENYGYTF. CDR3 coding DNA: TGCAGTGCTGGCCGGACAGGGAGGGAGAACTATGGCTACACCTTC.

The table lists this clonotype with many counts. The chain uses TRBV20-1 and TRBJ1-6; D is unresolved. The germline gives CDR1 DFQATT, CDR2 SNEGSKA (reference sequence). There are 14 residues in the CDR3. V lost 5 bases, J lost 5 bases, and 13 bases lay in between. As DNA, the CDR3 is TGCAGTGCTCAAACGACGGGGAATAATTCACCCCTCCACTTT. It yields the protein CSAQTTGNNSPLHF.

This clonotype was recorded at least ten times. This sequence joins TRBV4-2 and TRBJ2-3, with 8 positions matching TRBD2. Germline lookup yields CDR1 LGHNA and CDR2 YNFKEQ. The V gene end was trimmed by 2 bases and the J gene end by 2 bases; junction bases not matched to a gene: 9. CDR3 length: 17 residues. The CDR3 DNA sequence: TGTGCCAGCAGCCAAAGCCCATTAGCGGGATACACAGATACGCAGTATTTT. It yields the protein CASSQSPLAGYTDTQYF.

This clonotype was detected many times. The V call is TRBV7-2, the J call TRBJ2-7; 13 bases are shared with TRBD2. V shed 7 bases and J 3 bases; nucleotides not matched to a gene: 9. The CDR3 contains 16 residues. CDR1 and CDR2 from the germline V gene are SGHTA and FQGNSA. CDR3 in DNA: TGTGCCAGCACCTGGGGGACTAGCGGGGCATACTACGAGCAGTACTTC. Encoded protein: CASTWGTSGAYYEQYF. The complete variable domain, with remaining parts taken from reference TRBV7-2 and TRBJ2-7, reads GAGVSQSPSNKVTEKGKDVELRCDPISGHTALYWYRQSLGQGLEFLIYFQGNSAPDKSGLPSDRFSAERTGGSVSTLTIQRTQQEDSAVYLCASTWGTSGAYYEQYFGPGTRLTVT.